This T cell receptor (beta chain) is from a study of early T cells in non-severe SARS-CoV-2 infection. Background on the study: Sequenced bulk RNA came from whole blood that was unsorted, and chains were unpaired. Study-wide points: VDJdb matching skewed toward anti-spike CD8 responses, missing private and CD4 specificities.

The CDR3 is 13 residues long. Germline V gives CDR1 DFQATT, CDR2 SNEGSKA (reference sequence). With 6 bases clipped from V and 8 bases from J, the junction kept 8 bases outside the gene matches. Individually, cDNA molecules had unique molecular identifiers attached to them. TCRdb passed the 5' RACE reads through MiXCR, listing each CDR3 protein once. Of about 83,000 distinct CDR3 sequences listed, roughly 12% are singletons. About this clonotype itself: Its matching antigen is unknown.

Material: whole blood. V is TRBV20-1 and J is TRBJ1-4; 8 bases align to TRBD1. The receptor was derived from an adult who was a healthcare worker with PCR-confirmed SARS-CoV-2 infection or an uninfected control (not recorded which). The CDR3 DNA is TGCAGTGCGCCGGACAGGGTAGGCGAAAAACTGTTTTTT. This translates into CSAPDRVGEKLFF.